This T cell receptor (beta chain) was obtained from a study of T cell responses to AZD1222 COVID-19 vaccine. Study background: Second-dose intervals near 4 or 12 weeks were combined.

Whole-study results and caveats: With two AZD1222 doses given, Spike-specific TCR breadth and depth both rose. Spike-wide vaccine-associated CD4 TCRs dominated at 160-218 and 743-854. Only 5 or 6 individuals given AZD1222 were seropositive at baseline.

CDR3 length: 14 amino acids. Germline CDR1 is SGHRS and CDR2 is YFSETQ. Trimming left V 4 bases short and J 0 bases short, with 10 bases between. Libraries were prepared by immunoSEQ multiplex PCR; TCRdb keeps only in-frame clonotypes and omits some of them. The table has about 92,000 clones, approximately 90% seen once; the top ten hold about 20%. This clone appeared once. What it binds is not known. This clonotype was obtained from an adult in good health. The rearrangement uses TRBV5-1 and TRBJ1-1, with a tentative D call TRBD1 (5 bases). Sequenced material: peripheral blood, taken on day 0 of AZD1222 vaccination. In nucleotides, the CDR3 is TGCGCCAGCAGCCTGGGACGGGTGAACACTGAAGCTTTCTTT. This codes for CASSLGRVNTEAFF.